This T cell receptor (beta chain) was identified during a study of CD8+ T cells in alopecia areata. Germline V gives CDR1 KGHSH, CDR2 LQKENI. V gave up 4 bases and J gave up 9 bases, with 19 bases separating them. The CDR3 extends over 15 amino acids. TCR sequencing used cDNA made by reverse transcription of extracted RNA. Sequencing was performed with immunoSEQ multiplex PCR; in TCRdb, only in-frame clones are kept and a portion is missing. In the table there are 130,000 to 150,000 clones, about nine tenths of which are singletons. The sequenced sample was CD8+ T cells sorted from blood, obtained at week 0. This receptor was obtained from a human donor with alopecia areata. The chain employs TRBV18 and TRBJ2-1; D tentatively reads TRBD1 or TRBD2 (5 bases each). CDR3 sequence reads: CASSRYAWGTGEQFF. The CDR3 bases are TGTGCCAGCTCACGGTACGCGTGGGGGACCGGTGAGCAGTTCTTC.